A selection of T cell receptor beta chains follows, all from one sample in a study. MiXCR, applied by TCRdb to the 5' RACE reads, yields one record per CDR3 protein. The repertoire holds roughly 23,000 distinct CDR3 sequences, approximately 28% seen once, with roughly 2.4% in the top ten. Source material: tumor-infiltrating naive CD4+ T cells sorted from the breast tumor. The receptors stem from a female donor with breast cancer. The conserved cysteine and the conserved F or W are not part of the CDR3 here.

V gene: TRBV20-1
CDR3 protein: SARGTSVYEQF

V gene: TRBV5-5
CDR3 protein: ASSPIRGAYEQY

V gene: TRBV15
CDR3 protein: ATSRDRAGEGYEQY

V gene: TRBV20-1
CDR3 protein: SARDGDREGNQPQH

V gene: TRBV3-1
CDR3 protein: ASSQTEIYDYGYT

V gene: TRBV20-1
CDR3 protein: SARATGGLYSPLH

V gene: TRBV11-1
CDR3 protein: ASKGRDYGYT

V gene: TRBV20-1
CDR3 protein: SARSSGGGSEQF

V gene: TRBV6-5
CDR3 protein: ASSRTVNYGYT

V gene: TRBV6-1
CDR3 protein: ASSLTSGRYSYEQY

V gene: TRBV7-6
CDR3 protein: ASSLSSSLAGEYNEQY

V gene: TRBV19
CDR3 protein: ASSIEWGAGGLAKNIQY

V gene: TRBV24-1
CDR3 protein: ATSGRWRGNEQF

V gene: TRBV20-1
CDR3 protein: SATSGRAPYNEQF

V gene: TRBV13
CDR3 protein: ASSLSGQGKDEQY

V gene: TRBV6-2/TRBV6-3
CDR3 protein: ASSKGPYEQY

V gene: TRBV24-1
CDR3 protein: ATSGPSAELTYNEQF

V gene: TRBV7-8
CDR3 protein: ASSLTGTGFLVTGELF